These 30 T cell receptor beta chains originate from one sample sequenced in a study of blood T cell repertoires in COVID-19. Assay: immunoSEQ multiplex PCR; the TCRdb copy retains only in-frame clones and omits some. The data contain about 500,000 clones, roughly 89% of them seen just once; the ten biggest clones take up roughly 0.92%. The sample consisted of peripheral blood. Source of these receptors: a man in his late teens or twenties with COVID-19, enrolled during active disease.

This chain uses TRBV3-1 (or the pseudogene TRBV3-2) with TRBJ1-1; TRBD1 might be the D (6 bases). Trimming removed 0 bases from V and 11 bases from J, with 13 bases in between. This CDR3 has 13 residues. From germline, CDR1 is LGHDT and CDR2 YNNKEL (reference sequence). The CDR3: CASSQDLTGKAFF. CDR3 DNA: TGTGCCAGCAGCCAAGATCTAACAGGGAAGGCTTTCTTT.

The chain uses TRBV27 and TRBJ2-7; D may be TRBD2 (5 bases). The CDR3 sequence is 14 residues long. Trimming took 0 bases from V and 2 from J, leaving 8 bases between them. Germline CDR1 is MNHEY and CDR2 is SMNVEV (reference sequence). The CDR3 loop reads CASSLSLAPYEQYF. DNA for the CDR3: TGTGCCAGCAGTTTATCGCTAGCACCCTACGAGCAGTACTTC.

CDR3 loop: CATTETAGLAYEQYF. The CDR3 nucleotides are TGTGCCACCACCGAAACAGCGGGATTGGCGTACGAGCAGTACTTC. The rearrangement uses TRBV6-5 and TRBJ2-7, with TRBD2 identical over 7 bases. The CDR3 is 15 residues long. V trimming: 10 bases; J trimming: 4 bases; junction bases outside the gene matches: 16. Germline V gives CDR1 MNHEY, CDR2 SVGAGI.

The CDR3 sequence is CASSLWGGTDTQYF. CDR3 coding DNA: TGTGCCAGCAGCTTGTGGGGGGGGACAGATACGCAGTATTTT. V is TRBV5-8 and J is TRBJ2-3; 7 nucleotides match TRBD2. This CDR3 is built from 14 residues. Germline CDR1 and CDR2: SGHTS and YDEGEE. V was clipped by 1 base and J by 3 bases; unmatched bases: 2.

V usage is TRBV19 and J usage is TRBJ2-3; 7 bases line up with TRBD2. Losses at the gene ends were 4 bases for V and 0 bases for J; bases not matched to a gene: 4. The CDR3 totals 15 residues. CDR1 is LNHDA, CDR2 SQIVND, per germline (reference sequence). CDR3 in amino acids: CASSTRGRSTDTQYF. CDR3 nucleotides: TGTGCCAGTAGTACACGCGGGAGAAGCACAGATACGCAGTATTTT. The whole variable domain, remainder taken from reference TRBV19 and TRBJ2-3, is DGGITQSPKYLFRKEGQNVTLSCEQNLNHDAMYWYRQDPGQGLRLIYYSQIVNDFQKGDIAEGYSVSREKKESFPLTVTSAQKNPTAFYLCASSTRGRSTDTQYFGPGTRLTVL.

The rearrangement uses TRBV28 and TRBJ1-1; TRBD1 matches 10 bases. The CDR3 contains 14 residues. Germline CDR1 reads MDHEN; CDR2 reads SYDVKM. V gave up 9 bases and J gave up 6 bases; unmatched junction bases: 10. The CDR3: CASKTGGAYPEAFF. The CDR3 nucleotides read TGTGCCAGTAAGACAGGGGGCGCTTATCCTGAAGCTTTCTTT. The whole variable domain, filled in from reference TRBV28 and TRBJ1-1, reads DVKVTQSSRYLVKRTGEKVFLECVQDMDHENMFWYRQDPGLGLRLIYFSYDVKMKEKGDIPEGYSVSREKKERFSLILESASTNQTSMYLCASKTGGAYPEAFFGQGTRLTVV.

The chain is built from TRBV5-1 and TRBJ2-7; D gene uncertain. Deletions cut 6 bases from V and 4 bases from J, with 8 bases between. The CDR3 contains 11 residues. Germline V CDR1 and CDR2: SGHRS, YFSETQ. The CDR3 loop reads CASTDGYEQYF. CDR3 nucleotides: TGCGCCAGCACAGACGGGTACGAGCAGTACTTC.

The chain combines TRBV5-4 with TRBJ1-1; D remains ambiguous. The CDR3 consists of 15 residues. Trimming removed 0 bases from V and 11 bases from J, with 20 bases in between. Germline CDR1 SGHNT, CDR2 YYREEE (reference sequence). The CDR3 is CASSLVTPRGRGAFF. For the CDR3, the DNA is TGTGCCAGCAGCTTGGTAACGCCAAGAGGACGAGGGGCTTTCTTT.

This sequence joins TRBV7-9 and TRBJ1-5; D is ambiguous. CDR1 is SEHNR, CDR2 FQNEAQ, per germline (reference sequence). V was pared by 4 bases and J by 5 bases, with 9 bases between. CDR3 size: 13 residues. This chain's CDR3 is CASSSGSDQPQHF. CDR3 nucleotides: TGTGCCAGCAGCTCAGGTTCGGATCAGCCCCAGCATTTT.

The chain has TRBV18 and TRBJ2-7, with 8 bases that match TRBD1. The CDR3 loop spans 14 amino acids. Germline V gene data show CDR1 as KGHSH and CDR2 as LQKENI. Trimming removed 3 bases from V and 7 bases from J; junction bases left unmatched: 8. The CDR3 region has the DNA TGTGCCAGCTCACCGGGGCAGGGGGCGCGAGAGCAGTACTTC. This gives the protein CASSPGQGAREQYF.

This clone was observed once. The rearrangement joins TRBV5-1 to TRBJ2-5; a weak D match, TRBD1 (5 bases). There are 14 residues in the CDR3. Germline lookup yields CDR1 SGHRS and CDR2 YFSETQ. Trimming took off 7 bases at V and 0 bases at J, with 13 bases between the two ends. CDR3 DNA sequence: TGCGCCAGCGCCCGTTTGGACAACCAAGAGACCCAGTACTTC. It specifies CASARLDNQETQYF. The entire variable domain, with the rest obtained from reference TRBV5-1 and TRBJ2-5, is as follows: KAGVTQTPRYLIKTRGQQVTLSCSPISGHRSVSWYQQTPGQGLQFLFEYFSETQRNKGNFPGRFSGRQFSNSRSEMNVSTLELGDSALYLCASARLDNQETQYFGPGTRLLVL.

In DNA, the CDR3 is TGCGCCAGCAGCCCCGGACAGTTTTCCTACGGCTACACCTTC. Translating gives CASSPGQFSYGYTF. The chain employs TRBV5-1 and TRBJ1-2; D perhaps matches TRBD1 (6 bases). Trimming cost V 4 bases and J 8 bases, with 18 bases left between them. Looked up from germline, CDR1 is SGHRS and CDR2 is YFSETQ. The CDR3 has 14 residues.

The chain links TRBV5-4 to TRBJ1-2; perhaps TRBD1 as D (6 bases). CDR1 is SGHNT and CDR2 is YYREEE in the germline V gene (reference sequence). The CDR3 has 17 residues. Trimming took off 0 bases at V and 0 bases at J, with 15 bases between the two ends. The CDR3 DNA follows: TGTGCCAGCAGCTTGGGGCTCAGACAGGCCCCTAACTATGGCTACACCTTC. Translated, it gives CASSLGLRQAPNYGYTF. Combining the CDR3 with reference TRBV5-4 and TRBJ1-2 gives the whole variable domain ETGVTQSPTHLIKTRGQQVTLRCSSQSGHNTVSWYQQALGQGPQFIFQYYREEENGRGNFPPRFSGLQFPNYSSELNVNALELDDSALYLCASSLGLRQAPNYGYTFGSGTRLTVV.

This chain joins TRBV5-5 and TRBJ2-5, with 7 bases aligning to TRBD2. The CDR3 runs to 13 residues. Trimming took 5 bases from V and 2 from J; bases not matched to a gene: 3. Germline CDR1 SGHKS, CDR2 YYEKEE (reference sequence). The DNA of the CDR3 is TGTGCCAGCAGGGGGACTAATCAAGAGACCCAGTACTTC. Translating gives CASRGTNQETQYF. The full variable domain, in which reference TRBV5-5 and TRBJ2-5 provide the parts outside the CDR3, is DAGVTQSPTHLIKTRGQQVTLRCSPISGHKSVSWYQQVLGQGPQFIFQYYEKEERGRGNFPDRFSARQFPNYSSELNVNALLLGDSALYLCASRGTNQETQYFGPGTRLLVL.

The chain employs TRBV5-4 and TRBJ2-3; D is uncertain. Trimming took 0 bases from V and 4 from J, leaving 3 bases between them. The CDR3 length is 12 residues. CDR1 and CDR2 from the germline V gene are SGHNT and YYREEE (reference sequence). CDR3 sequence (DNA): TGTGCCAGCAGCTTGGCCTCAGATACGCAGTATTTT. The encoded protein is CASSLASDTQYF.

The chain has TRBV2 and TRBJ2-2, with TRBD1 as a possible D gene (5 bases). Germline CDR1 reads SNHLY; CDR2 reads FYNNEI. V dropped 5 bases and J dropped 6 bases, with 10 bases sitting between them. The CDR3 sequence is 13 residues long. Here the CDR3 reads CASSLKGPGELFF. Written as DNA, the CDR3 is TGTGCCAGCAGTTTGAAGGGGCCCGGGGAGCTGTTTTTT. The entire variable domain, with the rest obtained from reference TRBV2 and TRBJ2-2, is as follows: EPEVTQTPSHQVTQMGQEVILRCVPISNHLYFYWYRQILGQKVEFLVSFYNNEISEKSEIFDDQFSVERPDGSNFTLKIRSTKLEDSAMYFCASSLKGPGELFFGEGSRLTVL.

V gene TRBV11-2 combines with J gene TRBJ2-1; the D gene is possibly TRBD1 (5 bases). CDR1 and CDR2 (germline): SGHAT, FQNNGV. The CDR3 has 16 residues. V lost 5 bases to trimming and J lost 0 bases, with 14 bases between them. In nucleotides, the CDR3 is TGTGCCAGCAGCCCCGGACATCTTAGCTCCTACAATGAGCAGTTCTTC. As protein: CASSPGHLSSYNEQFF. Supplemented by reference TRBV11-2 and TRBJ2-1, the full variable domain reads EAGVAQSPRYKIIEKRQSVAFWCNPISGHATLYWYQQILGQGPKLLIQFQNNGVVDDSQLPKDRFSAERLKGVDSTLKIQPAKLEDSAVYLCASSPGHLSSYNEQFFGPGTRLTVL.

This clone was observed a handful of times. This rearrangement joins TRBV7-2 to TRBJ2-1, with 9 bases that match TRBD2. Losses at the gene ends were 1 base for V and 12 bases for J; bases not matched to a gene: 13. CDR3 length equals 16 residues. CDR1 SGHTA and CDR2 FQGNSA come from the germline V gene. The CDR3 DNA reads TGTGCCAGCAGCTTAGTCGGGACTAGCCCGGAGTATGTGCAGTTCTTC. Protein product: CASSLVGTSPEYVQFF.

This chain links TRBV7-8 with TRBJ2-3, with TRBD2 matching over 7 bases. CDR1 is SGHVS and CDR2 is FQNEAQ in the germline V gene. The trim removed 5 bases at V and 2 bases at J, leaving 10 bases unmatched. The CDR3 has 16 amino acids. CDR3 bases: TGTGCCAGCAGCAGCACCGGGACTATATCCACAGATACGCAGTATTTT. This encodes CASSSTGTISTDTQYF.

This clone was counted a few times. The gene calls are TRBV12-2 and TRBJ2-7; TRBD2 is the table's D call and was not checked against the DNA. TRBV12-2 is a listed pseudogene. The CDR3 runs to 16 residues. The CDR3 DNA sequence: TGTGCAAGTCGCGCGGTAGTTTCAGCCGGAACCTACGAGCAGTACTTC. It translates to CASRAVVSAGTYEQYF.

The rearrangement uses TRBV12-5 and TRBJ2-1; 8 bases agree with TRBD2. The CDR3 is made up of 13 amino acids. V lost 4 bases to trimming and J lost 9 bases; unmatched junction nucleotides: 5. Germline V gene sequence: CDR1 LGHNT, CDR2 FRNRAP. DNA of the CDR3: TGTGCTAGTGGTTCCGGGGGGGTTGGTGAGCAGTTCTTC. Translating gives CASGSGGVGEQFF.

In this sample, this clone turned up once. The V gene is TRBV2, the J gene TRBJ2-5; 15 positions match TRBD2. The J segment lost 2 bases and the V segment lost 6 bases, leaving 4 bases of the junction unmatched. CDR1 and CDR2 from the germline V gene are SNHLY and FYNNEI. The CDR3 runs to 16 residues. CDR3 loop: CASSRGLAGGQETQYF. The CDR3 DNA sequence: TGTGCCAGCAGCCGAGGACTAGCGGGGGGGCAAGAGACCCAGTACTTC. The entire variable domain, with the rest obtained from reference TRBV2 and TRBJ2-5, is as follows: EPEVTQTPSHQVTQMGQEVILRCVPISNHLYFYWYRQILGQKVEFLVSFYNNEISEKSEIFDDQFSVERPDGSNFTLKIRSTKLEDSAMYFCASSRGLAGGQETQYFGPGTRLLVL.

This clone has just one count. The rearrangement links TRBV11-1 to TRBJ2-5, with a weak D call TRBD2 (5 bases). Germline CDR1 reads SGHAT; CDR2 reads FQDESV (reference sequence). Trimming pared 1 base from V and 5 bases from J, leaving 8 bases between. The CDR3 spans 13 residues. CDR3 nucleotides: TGTGCCAGCAGCTTAGACCGGAGGGAGACCCAGTACTTC. This gives the protein CASSLDRRETQYF.

V and J are TRBV6-5 and TRBJ2-3; TRBD2 might be the D (6 bases). V lost 9 bases, J lost 1 base, and 14 bases lay in between. CDR3 length: 14 amino acids. Germline assignment: CDR1 MNHEY and CDR2 SVGAGI. CDR3 in DNA: TGTGCCAGAATTGGGGACTTATGCACAGATACGCAGTATTTT. Protein product: CARIGDLCTDTQYF.

This clone was counted between two and nine times. This sequence joins TRBV7-9 and TRBJ2-7; 8 bases fit TRBD1. The CDR3 is made up of 15 amino acids. Germline CDR1 SEHNR, CDR2 FQNEAQ (reference sequence). V dropped 4 bases and J dropped 2; count of bases not matched to a gene: 7. The CDR3 DNA reads TGTGCCAGCAGCTCCCACCCGGGACAGGCCTACGAGCAGTACTTC. This encodes CASSSHPGQAYEQYF.

V is TRBV25-1 and J is TRBJ1-2; no firm D call. The germline V and J ends were trimmed by 5 bases and 4 bases, with 14 bases remaining between them. From germline, CDR1 is MGHDK and CDR2 SYGVNS. CDR3 length equals 14 residues. The CDR3 loop is CASSPLVSLYGYTF. CDR3 nucleotide sequence: TGTGCCAGCAGTCCACTCGTCTCCCTCTATGGCTACACCTTC.

The rearrangement uses TRBV6-9 and TRBJ2-1; TRBD2 matches at 9 bases. In germline, CDR1 is MNHGY, CDR2 SVAAGI. V gave up 8 bases and J gave up 9 bases; unmatched junction bases: 11. The CDR3 is 14 residues long. The CDR3 loop reads CASDGGGAYGEQFF. In DNA, the CDR3 is TGTGCCAGCGACGGCGGGGGGGCCTATGGTGAGCAGTTCTTC.

To note about this clone: Compared with germline, one end of the junction differs, possibly owing to a read error. The chain recombines TRBV2 with TRBJ1-2, with D maybe TRBD1 (5 bases). In germline, CDR1 is SNHLY, CDR2 FYNNEI. There are 15 residues in the CDR3. The CDR3 is CASNELRVGNYGYTF. As DNA, the CDR3 is TGTGCCAGCAATGAACTCAGGGTCGGTAACTATGGCTACACCTTC.

The chain employs TRBV18 and TRBJ1-5; 7 bases are shared with TRBD1. Germline V gives CDR1 KGHSH, CDR2 LQKENI. The CDR3 totals 14 residues. The V segment lost 8 bases and the J segment 4 bases; nucleotides outside the gene matches: 8. The CDR3: CASSRDRTNQPQHF. CDR3 sequence (DNA): TGTGCCAGCAGCCGGGACAGAACTAATCAGCCCCAGCATTTT.

The J gene is TRBJ1-1, the V gene TRBV18; D is possibly TRBD1 (5 bases). The CDR3 has 17 residues. The V end was cut by 0 bases, the J end by 0 bases, with 14 bases between. The germline V gene encodes CDR1 KGHSH and CDR2 LQKENI. The CDR3 nucleotides are TGTGCCAGCTCACCACCCCAGGCAGGGCTGCTGAACACTGAAGCTTTCTTT. This sequence encodes CASSPPQAGLLNTEAFF.